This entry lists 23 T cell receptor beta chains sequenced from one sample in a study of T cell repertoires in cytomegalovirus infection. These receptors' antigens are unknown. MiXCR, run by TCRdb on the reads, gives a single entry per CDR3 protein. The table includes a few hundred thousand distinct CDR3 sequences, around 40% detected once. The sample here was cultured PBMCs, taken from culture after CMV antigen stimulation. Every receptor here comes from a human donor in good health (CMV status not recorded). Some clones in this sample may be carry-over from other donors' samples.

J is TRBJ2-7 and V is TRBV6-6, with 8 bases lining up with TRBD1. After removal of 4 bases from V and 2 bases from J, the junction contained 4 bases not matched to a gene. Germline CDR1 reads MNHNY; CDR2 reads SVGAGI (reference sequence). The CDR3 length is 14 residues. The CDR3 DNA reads TGTGCCAGCAGTTTGACAGGGGTGGCCTACGAGCAGTACTTC. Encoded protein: CASSLTGVAYEQYF.

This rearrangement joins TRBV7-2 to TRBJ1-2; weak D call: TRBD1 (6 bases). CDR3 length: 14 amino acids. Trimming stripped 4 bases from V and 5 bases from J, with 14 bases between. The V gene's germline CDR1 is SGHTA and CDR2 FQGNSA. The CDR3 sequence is CASSSVPGHYGYTF. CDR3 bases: TGTGCCAGCAGCTCCGTCCCGGGACATTATGGCTACACCTTC.

CDR3 protein: CASRKRGGNSPLHF. CDR3 DNA: TGTGCCAGCAGGAAAAGGGGCGGTAATTCACCCCTCCACTTT. The chain uses TRBV12-3 or TRBV12-4 and TRBJ1-6; a weak D match, TRBD1 (5 bases). Trimming cost V 6 bases and J 6 bases, with 12 bases left between them. This CDR3 contains 14 residues.

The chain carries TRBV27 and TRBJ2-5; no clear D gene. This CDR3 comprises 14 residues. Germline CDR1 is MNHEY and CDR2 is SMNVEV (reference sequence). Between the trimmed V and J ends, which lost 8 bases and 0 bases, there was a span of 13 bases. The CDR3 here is CASARVSNQETQYF. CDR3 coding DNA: TGTGCCAGCGCGAGAGTGAGCAACCAAGAGACCCAGTACTTC.

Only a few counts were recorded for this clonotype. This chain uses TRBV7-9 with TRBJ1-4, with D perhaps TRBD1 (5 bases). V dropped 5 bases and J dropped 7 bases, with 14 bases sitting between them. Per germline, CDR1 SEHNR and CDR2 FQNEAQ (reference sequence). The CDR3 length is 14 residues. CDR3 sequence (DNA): TGTGCCAGCAGCCGCCCAGGGAGCGGTGAAAAACTGTTTTTT. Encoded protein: CASSRPGSGEKLFF. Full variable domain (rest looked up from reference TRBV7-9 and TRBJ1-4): DTGVSQNPRHKITKRGQNVTFRCDPISEHNRLYWYRQTLGQGPEFLTYFQNEAQLEKSRLLSDRFSAERPKGSFSTLEIQRTEQGDSAMYLCASSRPGSGEKLFFGSGTQLSVL.

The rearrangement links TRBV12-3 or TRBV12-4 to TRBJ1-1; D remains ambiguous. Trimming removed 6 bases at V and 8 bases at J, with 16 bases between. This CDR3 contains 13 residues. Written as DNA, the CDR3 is TGTGCCAGCAGCCCCCTCAGAACTGGAGAAGCTTTCTTT. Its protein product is CASSPLRTGEAFF.

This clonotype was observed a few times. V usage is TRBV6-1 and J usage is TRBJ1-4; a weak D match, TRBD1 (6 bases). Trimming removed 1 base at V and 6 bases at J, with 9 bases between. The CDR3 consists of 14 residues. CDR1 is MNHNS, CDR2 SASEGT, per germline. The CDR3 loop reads CASSEVWTDEKLFF. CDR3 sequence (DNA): TGTGCCAGCAGTGAAGTATGGACAGATGAAAAACTGTTTTTT.

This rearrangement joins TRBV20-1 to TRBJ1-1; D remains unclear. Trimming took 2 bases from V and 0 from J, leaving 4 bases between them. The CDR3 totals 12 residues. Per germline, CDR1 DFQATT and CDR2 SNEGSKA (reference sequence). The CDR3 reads CSARTVNTEAFF. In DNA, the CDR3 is TGCAGTGCTAGAACGGTGAACACTGAAGCTTTCTTT.

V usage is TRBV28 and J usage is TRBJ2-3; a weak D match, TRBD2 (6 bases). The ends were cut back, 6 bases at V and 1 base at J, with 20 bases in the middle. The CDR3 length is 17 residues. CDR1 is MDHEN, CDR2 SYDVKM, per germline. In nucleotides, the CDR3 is TGTGCCAGCAGAGGGGACTTGCTTACGGTGGGCACAGATACGCAGTATTTT. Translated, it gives CASRGDLLTVGTDTQYF.

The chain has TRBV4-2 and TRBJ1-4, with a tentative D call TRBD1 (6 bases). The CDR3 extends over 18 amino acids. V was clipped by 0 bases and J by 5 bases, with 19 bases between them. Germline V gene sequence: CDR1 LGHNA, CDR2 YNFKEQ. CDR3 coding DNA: TGTGCCAGCAGCCAAGAAGTAGAACGACAGGCCTTAAATGAAAAACTGTTTTTT. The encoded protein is CASSQEVERQALNEKLFF.

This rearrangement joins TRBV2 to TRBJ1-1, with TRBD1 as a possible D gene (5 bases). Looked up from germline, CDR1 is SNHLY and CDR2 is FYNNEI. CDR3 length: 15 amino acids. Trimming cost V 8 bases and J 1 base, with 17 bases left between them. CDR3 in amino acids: CASYGGGGPNTEAFF. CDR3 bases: TGTGCCAGCTACGGCGGGGGGGGACCGAACACTGAAGCTTTCTTT. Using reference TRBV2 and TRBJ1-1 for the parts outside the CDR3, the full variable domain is EPEVTQTPSHQVTQMGQEVILRCVPISNHLYFYWYRQILGQKVEFLVSFYNNEISEKSEIFDDQFSVERPDGSNFTLKIRSTKLEDSAMYFCASYGGGGPNTEAFFGQGTRLTVV.

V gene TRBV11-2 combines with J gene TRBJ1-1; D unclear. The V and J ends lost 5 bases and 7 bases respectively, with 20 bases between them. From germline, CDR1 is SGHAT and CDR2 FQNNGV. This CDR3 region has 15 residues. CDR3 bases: TGTGCCAGCAGCCCAGGACGGCGCCTAGAGGTTGAAGCTTTCTTT. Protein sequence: CASSPGRRLEVEAFF.

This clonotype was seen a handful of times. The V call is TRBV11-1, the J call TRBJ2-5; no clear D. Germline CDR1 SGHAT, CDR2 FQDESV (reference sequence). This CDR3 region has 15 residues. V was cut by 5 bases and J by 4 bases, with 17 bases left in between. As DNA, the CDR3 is TGTGCCAGCAGCCCTACTGGATCGAGGATAGAGACCCAGTACTTC. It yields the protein CASSPTGSRIETQYF.

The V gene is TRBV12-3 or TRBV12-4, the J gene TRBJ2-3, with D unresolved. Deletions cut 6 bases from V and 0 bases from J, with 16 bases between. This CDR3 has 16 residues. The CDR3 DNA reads TGTGCCAGCAGGTCCTGGAGCGCTTCTAGCACAGATACGCAGTATTTT. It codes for CASRSWSASSTDTQYF.

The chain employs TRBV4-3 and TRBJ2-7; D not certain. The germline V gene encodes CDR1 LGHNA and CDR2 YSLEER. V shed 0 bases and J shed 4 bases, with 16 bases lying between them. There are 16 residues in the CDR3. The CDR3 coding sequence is TGCGCCAGCAGCCAAGATTATGAGCTGGCCTTGTACGAGCAGTACTTC. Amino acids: CASSQDYELALYEQYF.

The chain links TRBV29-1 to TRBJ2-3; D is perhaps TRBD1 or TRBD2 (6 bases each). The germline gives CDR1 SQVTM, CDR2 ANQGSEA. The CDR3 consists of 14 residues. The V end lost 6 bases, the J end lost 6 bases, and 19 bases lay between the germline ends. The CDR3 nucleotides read TGCAGCGTCCGAAGGGGGGCAGGGGCGGATACGCAGTATTTT. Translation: CSVRRGAGADTQYF.

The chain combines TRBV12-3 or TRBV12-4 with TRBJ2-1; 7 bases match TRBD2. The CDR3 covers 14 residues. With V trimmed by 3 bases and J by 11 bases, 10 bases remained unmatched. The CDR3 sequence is CASSFLRESVQQFF. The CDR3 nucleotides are TGTGCCAGCAGTTTTTTGCGGGAGAGTGTTCAGCAGTTCTTC.

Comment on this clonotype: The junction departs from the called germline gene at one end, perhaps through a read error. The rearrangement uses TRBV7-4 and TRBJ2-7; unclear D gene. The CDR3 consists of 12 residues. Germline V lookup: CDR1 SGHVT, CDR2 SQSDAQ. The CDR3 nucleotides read TGTGCCACCAGCAACATGTTTTACGAGCAGTACTTC. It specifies CATSNMFYEQYF.

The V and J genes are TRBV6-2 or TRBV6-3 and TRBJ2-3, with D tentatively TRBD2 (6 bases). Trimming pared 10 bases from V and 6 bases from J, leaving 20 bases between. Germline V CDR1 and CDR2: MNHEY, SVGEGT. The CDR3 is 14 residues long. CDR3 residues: CATLRAEGLDTQYF. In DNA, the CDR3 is TGTGCCACCCTCCGAGCGGAGGGGTTGGATACGCAGTATTTT.

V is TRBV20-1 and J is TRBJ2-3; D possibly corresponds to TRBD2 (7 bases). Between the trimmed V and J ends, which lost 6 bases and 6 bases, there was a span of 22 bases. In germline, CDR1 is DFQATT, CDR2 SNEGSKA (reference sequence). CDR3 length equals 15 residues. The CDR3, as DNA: TGCAGTGCGCCCCGATCGGGGGGCGCATCGGATACGCAGTATTTT. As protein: CSAPRSGGASDTQYF.

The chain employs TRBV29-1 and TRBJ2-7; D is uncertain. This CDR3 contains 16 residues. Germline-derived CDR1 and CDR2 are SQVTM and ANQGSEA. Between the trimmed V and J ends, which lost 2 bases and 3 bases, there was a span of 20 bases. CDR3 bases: TGCAGCGTTGAACTAGGGCGGCACGAGAATCGCTACGAGCAGTACTTC. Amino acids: CSVELGRHENRYEQYF.

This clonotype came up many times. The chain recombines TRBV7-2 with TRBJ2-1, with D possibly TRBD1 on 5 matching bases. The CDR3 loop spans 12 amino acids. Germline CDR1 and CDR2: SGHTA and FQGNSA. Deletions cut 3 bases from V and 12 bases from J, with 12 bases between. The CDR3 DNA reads TGTGCCAGCAGCTTGGGGCCCTTGGGGCAGTTCTTC. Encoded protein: CASSLGPLGQFF.

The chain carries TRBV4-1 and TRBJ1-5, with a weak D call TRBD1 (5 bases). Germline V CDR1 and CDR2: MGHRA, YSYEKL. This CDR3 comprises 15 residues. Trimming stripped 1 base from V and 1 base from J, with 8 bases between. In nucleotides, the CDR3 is TGCGCCAGCAGCCAAGTGGGGGTGAGCAATCAGCCCCAGCATTTT. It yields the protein CASSQVGVSNQPQHF.